This TCR beta chain was obtained from a study of PD-1 blockade in mismatch repair-deficient tumors. Germline values: CDR1 MDHEN, CDR2 SYDVKM. The CDR3 has 11 residues. V was cut by 3 bases and J by 5 bases, with 4 bases left in between. Only in-frame clones appear in the TCRdb table, and some are missing; sequencing was by immunoSEQ multiplex PCR. The top ten clones hold more than 7.5% of a sample with approximately 9,300 clones, 90% to 95% of them seen once. Time point reported: roughly 11-day in vitro stimulation with candidate neoantigen peptide 3. To note about this clone: Its specificity is unknown.

The sequence came from an adult with mismatch repair-deficient cancer. The sequencing used cells cultured in vitro, collected from a patient treated with pembrolizumab. V usage is TRBV28 and J usage is TRBJ2-5; no clear D gene. CDR3 sequence: CASSFYETQYF. CDR3 coding DNA: TGTGCCAGCAGTTTTTATGAGACCCAGTACTTC.